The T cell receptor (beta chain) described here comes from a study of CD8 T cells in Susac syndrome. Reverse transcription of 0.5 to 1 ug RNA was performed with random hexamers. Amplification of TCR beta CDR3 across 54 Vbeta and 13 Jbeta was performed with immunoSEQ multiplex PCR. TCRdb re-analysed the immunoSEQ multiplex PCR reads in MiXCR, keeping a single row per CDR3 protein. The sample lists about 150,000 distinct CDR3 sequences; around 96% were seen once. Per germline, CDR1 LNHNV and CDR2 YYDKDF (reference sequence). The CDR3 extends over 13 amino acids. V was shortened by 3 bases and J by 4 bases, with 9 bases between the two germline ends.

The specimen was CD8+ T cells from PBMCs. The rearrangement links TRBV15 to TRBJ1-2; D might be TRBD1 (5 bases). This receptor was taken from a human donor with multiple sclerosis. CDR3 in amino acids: CATSSDDSYGYTF. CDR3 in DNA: TGTGCCACCAGCAGCGACGACAGCTATGGCTACACCTTC.